This TCR beta chain was documented in a study of T cell responses to AZD1222 COVID-19 vaccine. Sequenced by immunoSEQ multiplex PCR; TCRdb stores in-frame clones only, minus some. The table shows 100,000 or so clones, with roughly 88% occurring only once. This clonotype was sampled from an adult in good health. The material sequenced was peripheral blood, taken on day 0 of AZD1222 vaccination.

The CDR3 coding sequence is TGTGCCAGCAGCCAATCGGGCCCGGGCTATGGCTACACCTTC. Its protein is CASSQSGPGYGYTF. The rearrangement joins TRBV3-1 (or the pseudogene TRBV3-2) to TRBJ1-2, with D uncertain. The CDR3 is 14 amino acids. Germline V gene data show CDR1 as LGHDT and CDR2 as YNNKEL (reference sequence). V lost 2 bases and J lost 4, with 11 bases in between.